The 6 T cell receptor beta chains presented below share a single source sample, sequenced in a study of PD-L1 blockade in urothelial cancer. The data were produced by immunoSEQ multiplex PCR, yet TCRdb's version contains in-frame clones alone and is incomplete. The table includes 15,000 to 20,000 clones, about nine tenths detected once. Time point reported: pretreatment peripheral blood. The source material was PBMCs, sampled around atezolizumab (anti-PD-L1) treatment. The origin of the receptors is a man aged 70 or older with urothelial cancer.

The chain uses TRBV30 and TRBJ2-5, with 9 bases matching TRBD1. The end of the DNA fits TRBJ2-7 better, so the J call may be wrong. CDR3 length: 16 residues. Germline V gene sequence: CDR1 GTSNPN, CDR2 SVGIG (reference sequence). The CDR3 nucleotides are TGTGCCTGGGGCATCGCGTTACAGGGGGCTCGGGACGAGCAGTACTTC. Its protein is CAWGIALQGARDEQYF.

The rearrangement uses TRBV7-8 and TRBJ1-5, with TRBD1 matching 8 bases. Germline V gives CDR1 SGHVS, CDR2 FQNEAQ. This CDR3 has 16 residues. The V gene end was trimmed by 5 bases and the J gene end by 3 bases; junction bases not matched to a gene: 9. The CDR3 DNA sequence: TGTGCCAGCAGCGCAGCAGGGACAGGATACAATCAGCCCCAGCATTTT. Amino acid sequence: CASSAAGTGYNQPQHF.

This chain uses TRBV7-2 with TRBJ1-1; 7 bases match TRBD1. The CDR3 is made up of 14 amino acids. Germline V CDR1 and CDR2: SGHTA, FQGNSA. V gave up 1 base and J gave up 5 bases; unmatched junction bases: 4. The CDR3 nucleotides are TGTGCCAGCAGCTTAGTTGGCAGGGGGACTGAAGCTTTCTTT. Protein sequence: CASSLVGRGTEAFF. Full variable domain (outside the CDR3, taken from reference TRBV7-2 and TRBJ1-1): GAGVSQSPSNKVTEKGKDVELRCDPISGHTALYWYRQSLGQGLEFLIYFQGNSAPDKSGLPSDRFSAERTGGSVSTLTIQRTQQEDSAVYLCASSLVGRGTEAFFGQGTRLTVV.

This clone has just one count. V and J are TRBV5-4 and TRBJ1-6; the D gene is possibly TRBD1 (5 bases). V gave up 0 bases and J gave up 3 bases, with 13 bases separating them. The CDR3 runs to 17 residues. The germline V gene encodes CDR1 SGHNT and CDR2 YYREEE (reference sequence). CDR3 region: CASSLAGLPNYNSPLHF. The CDR3 DNA sequence: TGTGCCAGCAGCTTGGCAGGGTTACCCAACTATAATTCACCCCTCCACTTT.

This chain joins TRBV5-4 and TRBJ2-3; 9 bases align to TRBD2. V was clipped by 0 bases and J by 3 bases; unmatched bases: 2. Germline assignment: CDR1 SGHNT and CDR2 YYREEE (reference sequence). CDR3 size: 15 residues. This CDR3 reads CASSLGAGGTDTQYF. For the CDR3, the DNA is TGTGCCAGCAGCTTGGGAGCGGGGGGAACAGATACGCAGTATTTT.

The chain recombines TRBV5-6 with TRBJ2-7; weak D call: TRBD2 (5 bases). Trimming cost V 4 bases and J 0 bases, with 11 bases left between them. CDR1 is SGHDT, CDR2 YYEEEE, per germline. The CDR3 extends over 14 amino acids. CDR3: CASSTLVYSYEQYF. CDR3 DNA: TGTGCCAGCAGCACACTAGTTTACTCCTACGAGCAGTACTTC.